This entry is about one T cell receptor beta chain. Its antigen is as yet unknown. This sample was taken from a study of immune evolution from preneoplasia to lung adenocarcinoma. The study, taken as a whole, reports: Top clone share appeared to fall from AAH through AIS, MIA, adenocarcinoma.

The CDR3 covers 14 residues. Germline loops: CDR1 MDHEN, CDR2 SYDVKM. The V segment lost 7 bases and the J segment 7 bases; nucleotides outside the gene matches: 9. Here immunoSEQ multiplex PCR was the method, and the copy in TCRdb shows in-frame clones only, minus some. The repertoire holds fewer than 9,500 clones, roughly 80% seen once, with roughly 2.4% in the top ten. H&E slides confirmed each diagnosis, reviewed by two pathologists independently. The sequence derives from a person aged 50-75 years with lung adenocarcinoma. The sample was FFPE invasive lung adenocarcinoma tissue. The chain links TRBV28 to TRBJ1-4; TRBD1 aligns across 7 bases. DNA for the CDR3: TGTGCCAGCAACCCGGGACAGCAAGGTGAAAAACTGTTTTTT. Translated, it gives CASNPGQQGEKLFF.